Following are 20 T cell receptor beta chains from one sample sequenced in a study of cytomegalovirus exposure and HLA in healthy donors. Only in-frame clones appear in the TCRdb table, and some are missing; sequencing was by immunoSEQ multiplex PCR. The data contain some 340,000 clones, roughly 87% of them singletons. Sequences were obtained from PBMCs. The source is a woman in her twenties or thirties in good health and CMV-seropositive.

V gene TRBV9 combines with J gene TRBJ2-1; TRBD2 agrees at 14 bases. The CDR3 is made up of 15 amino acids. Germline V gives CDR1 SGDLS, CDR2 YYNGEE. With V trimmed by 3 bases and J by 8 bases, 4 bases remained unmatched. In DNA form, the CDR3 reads TGTGCCAGCAGCGCCGGGACTAGCGGGAGCGATGAGCAGTTCTTC. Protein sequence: CASSAGTSGSDEQFF.

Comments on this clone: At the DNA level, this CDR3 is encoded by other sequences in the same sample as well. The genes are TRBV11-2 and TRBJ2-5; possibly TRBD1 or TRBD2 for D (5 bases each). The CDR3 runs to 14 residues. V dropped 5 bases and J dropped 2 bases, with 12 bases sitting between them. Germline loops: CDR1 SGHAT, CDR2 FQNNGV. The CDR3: CASSPPWGQETQYF. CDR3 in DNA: TGTGCCAGCAGCCCCCCCTGGGGGCAAGAGACCCAGTACTTC.

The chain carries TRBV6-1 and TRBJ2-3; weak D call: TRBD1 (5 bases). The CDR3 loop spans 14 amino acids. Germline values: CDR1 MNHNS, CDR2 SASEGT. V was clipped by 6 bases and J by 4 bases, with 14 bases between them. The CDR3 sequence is CASRDNWAADTQYF. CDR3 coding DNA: TGTGCCAGCAGGGACAATTGGGCCGCAGATACGCAGTATTTT.

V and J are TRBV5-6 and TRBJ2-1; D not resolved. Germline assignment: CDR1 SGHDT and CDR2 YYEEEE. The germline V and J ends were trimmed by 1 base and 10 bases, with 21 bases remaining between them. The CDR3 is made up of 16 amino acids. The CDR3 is CASSLFLGNVGQEQFF. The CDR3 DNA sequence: TGTGCCAGCAGCTTGTTCTTGGGTAACGTCGGGCAAGAGCAGTTCTTC.

DNA of the CDR3: TGTGCCAGCCGGTCGGCCACATCTTACACCTTC. The encoded protein is CASRSATSYTF. This chain connects TRBV28 to TRBJ1-2; the D is unclear. The germline V gene encodes CDR1 MDHEN and CDR2 SYDVKM. The V end was cut by 8 bases, the J end by 11 bases, with 15 bases between. The CDR3 contains 11 residues.

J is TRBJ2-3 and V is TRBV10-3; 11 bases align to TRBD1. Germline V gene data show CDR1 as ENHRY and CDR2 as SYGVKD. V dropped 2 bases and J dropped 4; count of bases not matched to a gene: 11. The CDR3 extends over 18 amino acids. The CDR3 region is CAISEPLAQGQGADTQYF. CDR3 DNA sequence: TGTGCCATCAGTGAGCCCCTAGCACAGGGACAGGGGGCAGATACGCAGTATTTT.

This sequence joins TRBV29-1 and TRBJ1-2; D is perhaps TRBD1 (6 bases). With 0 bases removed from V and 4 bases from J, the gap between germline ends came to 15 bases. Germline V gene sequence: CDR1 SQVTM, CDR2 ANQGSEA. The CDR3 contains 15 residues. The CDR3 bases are TGCAGCGTTGAAGATCCAGGGGAGCCTCTCTATGGCTACACCTTC. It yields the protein CSVEDPGEPLYGYTF.

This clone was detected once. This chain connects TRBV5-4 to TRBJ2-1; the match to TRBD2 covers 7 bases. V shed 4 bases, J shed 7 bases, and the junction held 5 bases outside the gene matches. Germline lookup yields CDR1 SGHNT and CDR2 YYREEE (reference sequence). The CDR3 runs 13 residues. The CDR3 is CASSPAGRNEQFF. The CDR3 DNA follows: TGTGCCAGCAGCCCAGCGGGAAGGAATGAGCAGTTCTTC.

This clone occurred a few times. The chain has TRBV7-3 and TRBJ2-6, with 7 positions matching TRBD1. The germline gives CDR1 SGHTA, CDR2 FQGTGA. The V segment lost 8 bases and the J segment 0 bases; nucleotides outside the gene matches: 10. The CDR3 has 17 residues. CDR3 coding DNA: TGTGCCAGCGCCCTGGTACAGGGGAACTCTGGGGCCAACGTCCTGACTTTC. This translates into CASALVQGNSGANVLTF.

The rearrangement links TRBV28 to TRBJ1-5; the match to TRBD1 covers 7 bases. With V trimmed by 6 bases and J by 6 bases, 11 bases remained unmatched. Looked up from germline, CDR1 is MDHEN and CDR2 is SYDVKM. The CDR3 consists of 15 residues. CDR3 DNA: TGTGCCAGCAGCGACCCCCGACAGGGCACTCAGCCCCAGCATTTT. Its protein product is CASSDPRQGTQPQHF.

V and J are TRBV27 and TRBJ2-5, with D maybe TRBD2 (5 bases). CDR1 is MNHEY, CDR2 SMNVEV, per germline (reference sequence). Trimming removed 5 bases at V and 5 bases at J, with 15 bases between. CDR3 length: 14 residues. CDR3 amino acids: CASSPLETGETQYF. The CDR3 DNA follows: TGTGCCAGCAGTCCCCTAGAAACGGGGGAGACCCAGTACTTC.

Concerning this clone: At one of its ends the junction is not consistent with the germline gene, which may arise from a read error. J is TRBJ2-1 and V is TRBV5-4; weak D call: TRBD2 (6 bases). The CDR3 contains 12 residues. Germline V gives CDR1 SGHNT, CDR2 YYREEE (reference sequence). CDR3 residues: CASSFGGGYRIF. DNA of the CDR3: TGTGCCAGCAGCTTTGGAGGAGGGTACAGGATCTTC.

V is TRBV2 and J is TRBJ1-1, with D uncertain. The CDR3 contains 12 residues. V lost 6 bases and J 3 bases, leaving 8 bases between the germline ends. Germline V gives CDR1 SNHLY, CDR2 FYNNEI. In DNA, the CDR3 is TGTGCCAGCAGGGATGTGGACACTGAAGCTTTCTTT. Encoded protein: CASRDVDTEAFF.

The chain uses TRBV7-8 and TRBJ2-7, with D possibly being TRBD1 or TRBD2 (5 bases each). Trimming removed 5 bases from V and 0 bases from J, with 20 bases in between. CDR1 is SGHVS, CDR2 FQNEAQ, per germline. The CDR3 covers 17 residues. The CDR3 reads CASSHGFVGTPSYEQYF. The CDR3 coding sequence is TGTGCCAGCAGCCACGGATTCGTCGGGACGCCCTCCTACGAGCAGTACTTC.

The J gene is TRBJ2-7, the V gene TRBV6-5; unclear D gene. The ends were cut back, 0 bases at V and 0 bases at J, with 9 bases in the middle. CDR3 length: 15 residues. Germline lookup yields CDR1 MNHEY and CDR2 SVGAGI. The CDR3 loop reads CASSYSQVSSYEQYF. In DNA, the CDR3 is TGTGCCAGCAGTTACTCGCAGGTCAGCTCCTACGAGCAGTACTTC.

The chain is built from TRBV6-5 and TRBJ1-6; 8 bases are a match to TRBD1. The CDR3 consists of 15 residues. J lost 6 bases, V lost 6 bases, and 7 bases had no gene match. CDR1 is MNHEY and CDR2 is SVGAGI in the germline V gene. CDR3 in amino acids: CASRVDRAFNSPLHF. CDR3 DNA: TGTGCCAGCAGAGTGGACAGGGCTTTTAATTCACCCCTCCACTTT.

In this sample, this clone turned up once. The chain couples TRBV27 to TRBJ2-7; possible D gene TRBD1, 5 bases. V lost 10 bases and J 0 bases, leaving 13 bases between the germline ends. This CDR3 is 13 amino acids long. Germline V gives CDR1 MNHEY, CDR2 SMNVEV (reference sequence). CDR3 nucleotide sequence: TGTGCCACCAGGGATGGAGTCTCCTACGAGCAGTACTTC. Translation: CATRDGVSYEQYF.

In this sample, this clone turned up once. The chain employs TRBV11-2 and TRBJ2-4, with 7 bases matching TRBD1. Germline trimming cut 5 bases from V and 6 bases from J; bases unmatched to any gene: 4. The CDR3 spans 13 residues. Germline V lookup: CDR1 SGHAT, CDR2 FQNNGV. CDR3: CASSEGGRNIQYF. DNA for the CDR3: TGTGCCAGCAGCGAAGGGGGCCGAAACATTCAGTACTTC.

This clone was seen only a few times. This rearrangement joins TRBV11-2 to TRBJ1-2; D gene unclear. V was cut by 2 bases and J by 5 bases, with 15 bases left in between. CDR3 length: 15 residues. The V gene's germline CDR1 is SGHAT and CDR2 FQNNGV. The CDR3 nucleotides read TGTGCCAGCAGCTTATCTTTCCACAGTTCTTATGGCTACACCTTC. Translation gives CASSLSFHSSYGYTF.

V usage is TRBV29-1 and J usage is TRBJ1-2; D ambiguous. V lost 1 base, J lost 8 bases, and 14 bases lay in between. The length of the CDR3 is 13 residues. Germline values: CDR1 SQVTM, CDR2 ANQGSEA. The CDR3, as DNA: TGCAGCGTTGAAGGCAGGATCTGGAAAGGCTACACCTTC. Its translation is CSVEGRIWKGYTF.